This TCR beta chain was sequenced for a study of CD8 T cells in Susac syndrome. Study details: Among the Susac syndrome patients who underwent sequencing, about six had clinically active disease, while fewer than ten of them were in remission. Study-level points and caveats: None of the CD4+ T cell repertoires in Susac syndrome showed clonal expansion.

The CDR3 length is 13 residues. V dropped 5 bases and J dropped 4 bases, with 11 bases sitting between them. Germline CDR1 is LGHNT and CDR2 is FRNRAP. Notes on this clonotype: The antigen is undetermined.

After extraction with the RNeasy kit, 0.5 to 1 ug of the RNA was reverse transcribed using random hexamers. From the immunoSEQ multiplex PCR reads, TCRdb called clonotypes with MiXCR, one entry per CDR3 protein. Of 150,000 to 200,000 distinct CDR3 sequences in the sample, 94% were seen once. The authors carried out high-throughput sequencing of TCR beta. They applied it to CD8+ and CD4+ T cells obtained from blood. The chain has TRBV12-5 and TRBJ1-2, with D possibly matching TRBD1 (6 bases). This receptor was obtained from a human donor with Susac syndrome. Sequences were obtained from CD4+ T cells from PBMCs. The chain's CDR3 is CASGPDSFYGYTF. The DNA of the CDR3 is TGTGCTAGTGGTCCGGACAGCTTCTATGGCTACACCTTC. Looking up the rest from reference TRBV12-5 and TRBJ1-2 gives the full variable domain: DARVTQTPRHKVTEMGQEVTMRCQPILGHNTVFWYRQTMMQGLELLAYFRNRAPLDDSGMPKDRFSAEMPDATLATLKIQPSEPRDSAVYFCASGPDSFYGYTFGSGTRLTVV.